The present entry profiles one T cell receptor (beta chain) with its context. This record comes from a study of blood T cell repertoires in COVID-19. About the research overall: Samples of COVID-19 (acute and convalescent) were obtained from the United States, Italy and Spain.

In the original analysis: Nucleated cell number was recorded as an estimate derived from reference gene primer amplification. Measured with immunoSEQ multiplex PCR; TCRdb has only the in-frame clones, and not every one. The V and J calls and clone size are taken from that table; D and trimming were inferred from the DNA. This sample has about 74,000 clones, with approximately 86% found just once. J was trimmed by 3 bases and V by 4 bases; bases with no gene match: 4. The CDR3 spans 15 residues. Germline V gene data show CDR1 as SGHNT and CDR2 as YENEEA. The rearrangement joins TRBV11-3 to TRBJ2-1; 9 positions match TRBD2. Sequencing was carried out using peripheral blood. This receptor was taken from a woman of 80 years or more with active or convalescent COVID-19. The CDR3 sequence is CASSSSGGIYNEQFF. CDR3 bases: TGTGCCAGCAGCTCCAGCGGGGGGATCTACAATGAGCAGTTCTTC.